The subject of this entry is one T cell receptor beta chain. This sample stems from a study of radiotherapy plus CTLA-4 blockade in lung cancer. There are 13 residues in the CDR3. V was pared by 5 bases and J by 7 bases, with 11 bases between. Germline-derived CDR1 and CDR2 are MNHEY and SVGAGI. The data were produced by immunoSEQ multiplex PCR, yet TCRdb's version contains in-frame clones alone and is incomplete. The repertoire holds around 77,000 clones, with 70% to 80% as singletons. The sequences come from peripheral blood, collected from a patient treated with radiotherapy plus ipilimumab. This receptor was obtained from a human donor with non-small cell lung cancer whose response to radiotherapy plus ipilimumab could not be evaluated. This chain joins TRBV6-5 and TRBJ1-4, with TRBD1 as a possible D gene (5 bases). CDR3 in DNA: TGTGCCAGCAGTCTTGACAGAAGTGAAAAACTGTTTTTT. Its translation: CASSLDRSEKLFF.